This TCR beta chain was sequenced in a study of cytomegalovirus exposure and HLA in healthy donors (dated 2017 in TCRdb). About the full investigation: An earlier analysis of approximately 640 of the donors reported 276 Gb of sequence data and roughly 100 million unique TCR beta sequences from 150 million to 200 million T cells. An early release covering around 630 HLA-typed donors comprised roughly 300 gigabases of sequencing data and tens of millions of unique TCR sequences. Of the roughly 400 genotyped donors, around 81% fell in the genetic ancestry cluster associated with self-reported Caucasian donors. The aim of the study was to test whether cataloging public T cell receptors could identify signatures of past pathogen exposure. Using immunosequencing, the study profiled T cell repertoires from around 670 subjects and related those repertoires to cytomegalovirus serostatus. In addition to the first cohort of 650 to 800 subjects, a separate validation cohort of about 120 different subjects was used. The study combined high-throughput TCR immunosequencing, statistical association of individual TCRs with disease status, and machine learning to predict cytomegalovirus infection status. To study patterns of TCR occurrence, a later analysis re-analyzed previously published TCR beta repertoires from 666 donors and added high-resolution HLA genotyping. Rather than drawing on any new phenotypic data, the later analysis identified candidate immune exposures from TCR beta sequences and the way those sequences occurred across donors. An earlier analysis of around 580 of the donors used high-throughput TCR beta sequencing to judge whether each TCR beta V gene segment behaved as functional or pseudogenic. Donor age, sex, ethnicity and CMV serostatus were collected together with the repertoire data. In a later genetic analysis, genome-wide SNP genotypes for about 55% of the roughly 700 donors were used, and that subset was treated as a discovery cohort. Every discovery cohort repertoire had been produced on one sequencing platform. Both class I and class II loci were covered by HLA typing, at four-digit resolution. Typing coverage differed by locus: A, B, C, DRB1 and DQB1 were typed in about 629-630 donors, DQA1 in roughly 500, DPA1 in 600 to 610, and DPB1 in around 490. Roughly five DR-DQ haplotypes were treated as single units for association and clustering because of strong linkage in the cohort. Across some 400 genotyped donors of the cohort, an average of approximately 220,000 unique TCR beta nucleotide sequences per donor were sequenced, and approximately 17% of those sequences were non-productive.

Libraries came from the immunoSEQ multiplex PCR assay. A mixture of 60 forward primers for TCR Vbeta segments and 13 reverse primers for TCR Jbeta segments was used in the multiplex PCR. A multiplex PCR assay on genomic DNA amplified the CDR3 region of rearranged TCR beta genes. Amplified TCR beta libraries were sequenced as 87-base-pair reads on the Illumina HiSeq System. Turning to the authors' computational methods: Across the roughly 670 repertoires, a later analysis counted 80 million or so unique TCR beta chains, some 11 million of which were shared by at least two donors. To remove PCR and sequencing errors, raw reads were error-corrected and collapsed into unique sequences using a nearest-neighbor algorithm that merged closely related sequences. V, D and J gene segments were assigned by aligning CDR3 sequences to IMGT reference sequences. For a sequence to be retained, at least a six-nucleotide match to both a V gene segment and a J gene segment was required. A rearrangement counted as productive if the CDR3 had no stop codons and remained in frame with V and J, and every other rearrangement counted as non-productive. Following IMGT convention, CDR3 was defined as the stretch from the second conserved V-encoded cysteine to the conserved J-encoded phenylalanine. The earlier analysis of 500 to 650 of the donors excluded any sequence lacking an unambiguous match to a single V gene segment. In an earlier analysis of 450 to 700 of the donors, V segments were called functional above 56.7% productive rearrangements and were called segregating when the between-donor standard deviation exceeded 5%. To diagnose cytomegalovirus status from the catalog of TCR beta chain sequences, a statistical classification framework was built. In a later analysis, TCR nucleotide sequences were compared against IMGT/GENE-DB human TR gene sequences so that V and J genes could be assigned. Using the TCRdist pipeline, a later analysis assigned CDR3 sequences along with most-parsimonious VDJ recombination scenarios. In a later analysis, each TCR beta chain was defined by its CDR3 amino acid sequence together with its V-gene family, and reads lacking a unique V-gene family were excluded. As a way to deal with suspected cross-contamination and a sequencing artifact, a later analysis dropped roughly 620 nucleotide sequences that were highly shared and had low generation probability. For each public chain, a later analysis derived a clonal expansion index from normalized ranks of inferred template counts within each repertoire. Generation probabilities in a later analysis came from a VDJ recombination model fitted to out-of-frame rearrangements, and those results were checked against IGoR. Hypergeometric tests were used in a later analysis to score TCR-TCR, TCR-HLA and TCR-CMV co-occurrence, with a repertoire-size bias correction applied to the TCR pairs. In a later analysis, false discovery rates were estimated by permuting HLA or CMV assignments 20 times. In a later analysis, co-occurring TCRs were grouped using DBSCAN, and TCRdist sequence similarity was added for clustering within HLA-allele-positive subsets. Co-occurrence clustering excluded repertoires with fewer than 30,000 or more than 120,000 public chains, plus five with anomalous nucleotide sharing. TCRdb carries this immuneACCESS record with in-frame sequences only. Its versions omit some clonotypes, under half of them owing to an unresolved V gene in the studies checked, with the rest unexplained. That table furnishes V, J and clone size, whereas the DNA furnished D and trimming. Present in this sample are 60,000 to 95,000 clones, approximately 81% of which were seen just once. The ten top clones hold about 8.2% of the sample.

The research as a whole found: Most CMV-associated TCR beta chains appeared to be HLA-restricted in a later analysis, and the HLA associations seemed to be driven largely by CMV exposure. The cohort was sequenced for TCR beta chains only, and without alpha or paired-chain data the features that could be detected were limited. In a later genetic analysis, fewer N-insertions in productive TCRs were reported among donors in an Asian-associated ancestry cluster than the approximately 670-donor mean. Cytomegalovirus status was reported to be diagnosed by the classifier with high specificity and sensitivity in both the original and validation cohorts. A cluster of highly shared sequence variants was judged likely to be a technical artifact of the sequencing pipeline. Because HLA typing was missing for some donors at each locus, association tests included only the typed subset. A further reported finding was that TCR beta sequences accurately predicted the HLA-A and HLA-B alleles for most subjects in the first cohort. In a later analysis, HLA-associated TCR beta chains were found to be more clonally expanded and to have lower generation probabilities than equally common non-associated chains. While some public TCRs were present in many individuals, most TCR sequences turned up only very rarely across donors. The earlier analysis of some 560 of the donors excluded fewer than 20 rarely observed V segments, including chromosome 9 orphons, because counts were too low. The presence/absence analyses assumed that sequencing depth was roughly uniform across donors, and that assumption may not be true. Correlated functional status among segregating V segments might be attributable to linkage disequilibrium, but an unknown experimental factor could not be ruled out. A total of 150 to 200 TCR beta chains were listed by the study as associated with cytomegalovirus. The authors suggested that the approach could potentially be generalized to other disease states and immunological phenotypes. Several of the top co-occurrence clusters appeared to be linked to parvovirus B19, influenza, CMV and Epstein-Barr virus, according to a later analysis. In a later analysis, the rate of TCR association differed among HLA loci, with DRB1 alleles having the most associated TCRs and HLA-C alleles having the fewest. At a false discovery rate of 0.05, a later analysis linked some 18,000 TCR beta sequences to specific HLA alleles. A later genetic analysis associated a missense DCLRE1C variant with V-gene and J-gene trimming of TCR beta chains, and an independent cohort replicated the association. Some IMGT-functional V segments, including TRBV6-2 and TRBV6-3, could not be distinguished by the 87-base-pair reads and were therefore excluded. In vitro tests confirmed that a few of the cytomegalovirus-associated TCR beta chains recognize cytomegalovirus antigens. An earlier analysis of approximately 530 of the donors showed that most TCR beta V segments appeared in productive rearrangements either about 87% or about 30% of the time, which broadly matched IMGT annotations. When HLA alleles, especially DR and DQ, strongly co-occurred, attributing TCR associations to individual alleles was difficult. For the cohort, immune exposure information was limited to CMV serostatus.

From the cysteine up to the phenylalanine, the CDR3 has a length of 13 residues. Only the CDR3 portion is preserved as DNA: 39 bases, with reading frame beginning at the first base. The V end loses 10 bases and the J end loses 10 bases, and a stretch of 20 bases separates them. The germline V gene supplies CDR1 ENHRY and CDR2 SYGVKD. On this clone itself: Its recognized antigen is unknown. Base qualities are missing; no much larger clone stands one base away.

The cohort was made up of about 670 healthy bone marrow donors. Cohort members were all nominally healthy when sampled, although unrecorded immune exposures were likely present. The donor tested CMV seropositive, placing the donor among the 310 or so seropositive members of the cohort. A peripheral blood sample was provided by each donor, and peripheral blood mononuclear cells were used for TCR beta sequencing. The Qiagen DNeasy Blood Extraction Kit was used to extract genomic DNA from the blood cell samples. Rearrangement joined TRBV10-3 to TRBJ1-5, with the identity of the D gene unclear. The sequence came from a woman aged 40 to 50 in good health and CMV-seropositive. The sample comprised PBMCs. The CDR3 protein: CASRPGRFRPQHF. The nucleotide sequence is given as TGTGCCAGCAGACCCGGTAGATTCCGACCCCAGCATTTT.